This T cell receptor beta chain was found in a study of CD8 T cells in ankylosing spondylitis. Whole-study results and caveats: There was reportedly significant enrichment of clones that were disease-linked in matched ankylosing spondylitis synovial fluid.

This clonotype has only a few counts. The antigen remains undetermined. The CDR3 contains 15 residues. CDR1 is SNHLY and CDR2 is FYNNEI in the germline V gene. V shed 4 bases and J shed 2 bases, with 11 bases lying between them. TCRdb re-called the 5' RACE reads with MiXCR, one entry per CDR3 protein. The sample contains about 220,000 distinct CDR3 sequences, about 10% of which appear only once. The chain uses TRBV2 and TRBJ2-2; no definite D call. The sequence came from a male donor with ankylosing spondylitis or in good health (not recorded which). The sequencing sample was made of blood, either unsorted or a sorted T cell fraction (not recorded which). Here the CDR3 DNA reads TGTGCCAGCAGTGTATTCGCAGGCAACACCGGGGAGCTGTTTTTT. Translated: CASSVFAGNTGELFF.